Following are 28 T cell receptor beta chains from one sample sequenced in a study of beta chain features in type 1 diabetes. Findings and caveats of the study: The study found moderately but significantly shorter TCRB CDR3s in all four CD4+ subsets of Type 1 diabetes patients.

These receptors are not linked to any known antigen. Expressed TCRB transcripts were sequenced because the entire RNA isolate underwent reverse transcription. The data were produced by immunoSEQ multiplex PCR, yet TCRdb's version contains in-frame clones alone and is incomplete. Of about 660,000 clones listed, more than 12% are singletons. Material for sequencing was naive CD4+ T cells from blood. These receptors all come from a man between 18 and 29 years old with type 1 diabetes.

The V gene is TRBV7-2, the J gene TRBJ2-3, with 13 nucleotides matching TRBD2. The CDR3 is 16 residues long. V lost 2 bases and J lost 4; bases outside the gene matches: 3. The V gene's germline CDR1 is SGHTA and CDR2 FQGNSA. The CDR3 region is CASSLQTSGGPDTQYF. CDR3 sequence (DNA): TGTGCCAGCAGCTTACAGACTAGCGGGGGGCCAGATACGCAGTATTTT.

This sequence joins TRBV9 and TRBJ2-7; 7 positions agree with TRBD1. Germline values: CDR1 SGDLS, CDR2 YYNGEE. This CDR3 spans 15 amino acids. J was trimmed by 0 bases and V by 2 bases; bases with no gene match: 5. CDR3 in DNA: TGTGCCAGCAGCGTGGGGACAGACTACTCCTACGAGCAGTACTTC. As protein: CASSVGTDYSYEQYF.

CDR3: CASSLQEETDTQYF. In DNA, the CDR3 is TGTGCCAGCAGCCTGCAGGAGGAAACAGATACGCAGTATTTT. This chain joins TRBV5-4 and TRBJ2-3; tentative D call: TRBD2 (5 bases). This CDR3 has 14 residues. Germline V lookup: CDR1 SGHNT, CDR2 YYREEE (reference sequence). Deletions cut 4 bases from V and 3 bases from J, with 12 bases between.

V usage is TRBV27 and J usage is TRBJ2-2; 8 nucleotides align to TRBD1. The CDR3 sequence is 15 residues long. The germline CDR1 and CDR2 sequences are MNHEY and SMNVEV (reference sequence). The J segment lost 3 bases and the V segment lost 7 bases, leaving 7 bases of the junction unmatched. CDR3 loop: CASTPDRADTGELFF. In DNA, the CDR3 is TGTGCCAGCACCCCGGACAGGGCAGACACCGGGGAGCTGTTTTTT.

The chain links TRBV29-1 to TRBJ1-5; D uncertain. CDR3 length equals 14 residues. With 4 bases removed from V and 0 bases from J, the gap between germline ends came to 10 bases. Germline V gene data show CDR1 as SQVTM and CDR2 as ANQGSEA. The DNA for the CDR3 is TGCAGCGTTGTGTACGGGTATAGCAATCAGCCCCAGCATTTT. Translated: CSVVYGYSNQPQHF.

This clone was picked up a small number of times. The V gene is TRBV6-6, the J gene TRBJ1-1; D remains unclear. The CDR3 is made up of 13 amino acids. CDR1 is MNHNY, CDR2 SVGAGI, per germline (reference sequence). The V gene lost 7 bases and the J gene lost 7 bases, with 16 bases spanning the gap. This CDR3 reads CASTRGEGVEAFF. In DNA, the CDR3 is TGTGCCAGCACCCGCGGGGAGGGTGTTGAAGCTTTCTTT.

This clone was observed a few times. The chain is built from TRBV28 and TRBJ2-1; no clear D gene. CDR1 is MDHEN and CDR2 is SYDVKM in the germline V gene. V dropped 2 bases and J dropped 8 bases, with 16 bases sitting between them. CDR3 length equals 15 residues. CDR3 sequence reads: CASSLVRNDPHEQFF. CDR3 coding DNA: TGTGCCAGCAGTTTAGTCCGCAATGATCCCCATGAGCAGTTCTTC.

The table lists this clone with a few counts. The J gene is TRBJ1-5, the V gene TRBV7-2; D is uncertain. Germline CDR1 is SGHTA and CDR2 is FQGNSA. The CDR3 has 12 residues. The germline V and J ends were trimmed by 11 bases and 3 bases, with 11 bases remaining between them. CDR3 sequence reads: CAPAGNNQPQHF. The CDR3 DNA sequence: TGTGCCCCTGCAGGAAACAATCAGCCCCAGCATTTT.

This clone has just a few counts. This chain joins TRBV2 and TRBJ1-3; 7 positions agree with TRBD1. After removal of 6 bases from V and 3 bases from J, the junction contained 5 bases not matched to a gene. This CDR3 is 14 amino acids long. Looked up from germline, CDR1 is SNHLY and CDR2 is FYNNEI. CDR3 coding DNA: TGTGCCAGCAGGGATCGGGACAGTGGAAACACCATATATTTT. It specifies CASRDRDSGNTIYF.

This clone showed up just a few times. V and J are TRBV30 and TRBJ2-3; a weak D match, TRBD2 (5 bases). V was clipped by 2 bases and J by 3 bases, with 12 bases between them. There are 14 residues in the CDR3. The germline gives CDR1 GTSNPN, CDR2 SVGIG (reference sequence). CDR3 nucleotide sequence: TGTGCCTGGAGTATTTTTTCGGGGACAGATACGCAGTATTTT. It is translated as CAWSIFSGTDTQYF. The entire variable domain, with the rest obtained from reference TRBV30 and TRBJ2-3, is as follows: SQTIHQWPATLVQPVGSPLSLECTVEGTSNPNLYWYRQAAGRGLQLLFYSVGIGQISSEVPQNLSASRPQDRQFILSSKKLLLSDSGFYLCAWSIFSGTDTQYFGPGTRLTVL.

Only one count was recorded for this clone. The chain recombines TRBV9 with TRBJ2-5; 7 bases map to TRBD1. V shed 0 bases, J shed 1 base, and the junction held 3 bases outside the gene matches. CDR1 SGDLS and CDR2 YYNGEE come from the germline V gene. The CDR3 extends over 15 amino acids. The CDR3 DNA sequence: TGTGCCAGCAGCGTAGACAGGGGCCTCCAAGAGACCCAGTACTTC. Amino acids: CASSVDRGLQETQYF.

A few counts support this clone. The chain has TRBV25-1 and TRBJ2-5; 9 bases are shared with TRBD1. The germline V gene encodes CDR1 MGHDK and CDR2 SYGVNS. V lost 2 bases and J lost 9; bases outside the gene matches: 7. CDR3 size: 14 residues. The CDR3 DNA reads TGTGCCAGCAGTGAAGGGGACAGGGATGGGGCCCAGTACTTC. As protein: CASSEGDRDGAQYF.

This clone was recorded a few times. The V call is TRBV29-1, the J call TRBJ1-1; a weak D match, TRBD1 (6 bases). There are 13 residues in the CDR3. V was cut by 4 bases and J by 6 bases, with 15 bases left in between. Germline V gene sequence: CDR1 SQVTM, CDR2 ANQGSEA. The CDR3 sequence: CSVAGRGLSEAFF. CDR3 nucleotide sequence: TGCAGCGTTGCGGGCAGGGGATTGTCTGAAGCTTTCTTT.

In this sample, this clone turned up a few times. The gene calls are TRBV11-1 and TRBJ2-2; 7 nucleotides line up with TRBD1. The germline CDR1 and CDR2 sequences are SGHAT and FQDESV (reference sequence). The CDR3 extends over 18 amino acids. The V and J ends lost 5 bases and 5 bases, in that order; junction bases with no gene match: 17. CDR3 sequence reads: CASSPLPDRVEVTGELFF. CDR3 in DNA: TGTGCCAGCAGCCCCTTACCAGACAGGGTGGAGGTGACCGGGGAGCTGTTTTTT. Together with reference TRBV11-1 and TRBJ2-2, the CDR3 gives the full variable domain: EAEVAQSPRYKITEKSQAVAFWCDPISGHATLYWYRQILGQGPELLVQFQDESVVDDSQLPKDRFSAERLKGVDSTLKIQPAELGDSAMYLCASSPLPDRVEVTGELFFGEGSRLTVL.

This clone was counted only a few times. This chain links TRBV28 with TRBJ1-5; 9 bases map to TRBD1. The CDR3 length is 15 residues. The V gene's germline CDR1 is MDHEN and CDR2 SYDVKM. The V segment lost 6 bases and the J segment 3 bases; nucleotides outside the gene matches: 6. The CDR3 bases are TGTGCCAGCAGCCGGGGGGACAGGGACAATCAGCCCCAGCATTTT. It is translated as CASSRGDRDNQPQHF.

In this sample, this clone turned up a few times. The gene calls are TRBV6-6 and TRBJ2-7; 7 positions match TRBD1. Germline V gene sequence: CDR1 MNHNY, CDR2 SVGAGI (reference sequence). The CDR3 is 14 residues long. The J segment lost 8 bases and the V segment lost 2 bases, leaving 9 bases of the junction unmatched. Written as DNA, the CDR3 is TGTGCCAGCAGTTACGGGGACCTACAGGGGAAGCAGTACTTC. Protein: CASSYGDLQGKQYF.

This clone was observed a handful of times. The chain joins TRBV5-1 to TRBJ2-1; D uncertain. CDR1 is SGHRS and CDR2 is YFSETQ in the germline V gene. This CDR3 is 14 amino acids long. V dropped 1 base and J dropped 2 bases, with 7 bases sitting between them. CDR3 sequence reads: CASSLLGAYNEQFF. Here the CDR3 DNA reads TGCGCCAGCAGCTTGCTTGGGGCCTACAATGAGCAGTTCTTC.

The chain has TRBV30 and TRBJ1-1; D may be TRBD1 (6 bases). With 3 bases removed from V and 4 bases from J, the gap between germline ends came to 12 bases. Germline V gene sequence: CDR1 GTSNPN, CDR2 SVGIG (reference sequence). There are 13 residues in the CDR3. CDR3 coding DNA: TGTGCCTGGAGCCTAGGGGGGACCACTGAAGCTTTCTTT. It is translated as CAWSLGGTTEAFF.

This clone was seen only a few times. The J gene is TRBJ2-5, the V gene TRBV18, with no clear D. The germline V gene encodes CDR1 KGHSH and CDR2 LQKENI. The V end was cut by 8 bases, the J end by 2 bases, with 12 bases between. The CDR3 extends over 13 amino acids. The CDR3, as DNA: TGTGCCAGCCACACCGTTCAGCAAGAGACCCAGTACTTC. Its translation is CASHTVQQETQYF.

This clone was observed a few times. The chain has TRBV2 and TRBJ2-3, with unresolved D. The length of the CDR3 is 12 residues. The germline V gene encodes CDR1 SNHLY and CDR2 FYNNEI. Trimming removed 7 bases from V and 2 bases from J, with 7 bases in between. The CDR3 is CASKVDTDTQYF. The CDR3, as DNA: TGTGCCAGCAAGGTCGACACAGATACGCAGTATTTT.

The genes are TRBV18 and TRBJ1-5; 9 bases are a match to TRBD1. CDR3 length: 15 residues. Germline V CDR1 and CDR2: KGHSH, LQKENI. V shed 5 bases, J shed 2 bases, and the junction held 4 bases outside the gene matches. CDR3 protein: CASSSRDRGNQPQHF. CDR3 coding DNA: TGTGCCAGCTCATCTAGGGACAGGGGCAATCAGCCCCAGCATTTT.

The chain's CDR3 is CASRETAGAEQFF. As DNA, the CDR3 is TGTGCCAGCAGGGAAACAGCGGGAGCAGAGCAGTTCTTC. This chain connects TRBV11-2 to TRBJ2-1; 8 bases line up with TRBD2. This CDR3 has 13 residues. From germline, CDR1 is SGHAT and CDR2 FQNNGV. Trimming at V came to 6 bases and at J to 10 bases, leaving 8 bases not matched to a gene.

A few counts support this clone. CDR3 DNA: TGTGCCAGCAGCCAAAGGACTAGCCCGATGCGGAATGAGCAGTTCTTC. This codes for CASSQRTSPMRNEQFF. The V gene is TRBV6-6, the J gene TRBJ2-1, with 8 bases matching TRBD2. The V gene end was trimmed by 6 bases and the J gene end by 7 bases; junction bases not matched to a gene: 14. The CDR3 contains 16 residues. CDR1 and CDR2 from the germline V gene are MNHNY and SVGAGI (reference sequence).

This clone was counted only a few times. This chain uses TRBV9 with TRBJ1-2; D not certain. Germline CDR1 is SGDLS and CDR2 is YYNGEE. The V end was cut by 3 bases, the J end by 8 bases, with 11 bases between. CDR3 length: 12 amino acids. Written as DNA, the CDR3 is TGTGCCAGCAGCGGGACCCGGGCGGGCTACACCTTC. It encodes CASSGTRAGYTF. The full variable domain, in which reference TRBV9 and TRBJ1-2 provide the parts outside the CDR3, is DSGVTQTPKHLITATGQRVTLRCSPRSGDLSVYWYQQSLDQGLQFLIQYYNGEERAKGNILERFSAQQFPDLHSELNLSSLELGDSALYFCASSGTRAGYTFGSGTRLTVV.

This clone has just a few counts. The chain employs TRBV4-2 and TRBJ1-2; the D gene is possibly TRBD1 (5 bases). Germline-derived CDR1 and CDR2 are LGHNA and YNFKEQ. CDR3 length: 17 amino acids. Trimming shortened V by 0 bases and J by 2 bases, and 16 bases separated the two germline ends. CDR3 in amino acids: CASSQDLRGRNNYGYTF. CDR3 DNA: TGTGCCAGCAGCCAAGATCTCCGGGGACGGAACAACTATGGCTACACCTTC.

This clone has more than one count but fewer than ten. This chain uses TRBV9 with TRBJ2-7, with D perhaps given as TRBD1 or TRBD2 (5 bases each). The CDR3 runs to 17 residues. Germline loops: CDR1 SGDLS, CDR2 YYNGEE. Trimming took 2 bases from V and 4 from J, leaving 22 bases between them. This CDR3 is CASSVAPYSGTKYEQYF. The DNA of the CDR3 is TGTGCCAGCAGCGTTGCCCCTTACTCCGGGACGAAGTACGAGCAGTACTTC.

V usage is TRBV6-4 and J usage is TRBJ2-3; no definite D call. The CDR3 contains 12 residues. The V end was cut by 2 bases, the J end by 4 bases, with 4 bases between. CDR1 and CDR2 from the germline V gene are MRHNA and SNTAGT. Written as DNA, the CDR3 is TGTGCCAGCAGTGACGGCGCAGATACGCAGTATTTT. Protein sequence: CASSDGADTQYF.

The V call is TRBV5-1, the J call TRBJ2-1; 9 bases match TRBD1. V lost 3 bases and J lost 6; bases outside the gene matches: 7. The CDR3 is made up of 15 amino acids. Looked up from germline, CDR1 is SGHRS and CDR2 is YFSETQ. The CDR3: CASSYGTGNVNEQFF. In DNA, the CDR3 is TGCGCCAGCAGCTACGGGACAGGGAATGTCAATGAGCAGTTCTTC.